The clone carrying this TCR beta chain was seen once. The record originates from a study of blood T cell repertoires in COVID-19. The wider study: Italy, Spain and the United States were the sources of the convalescent and acute COVID-19 samples. PBMCs, B-cell-depleted T cells, or T cells provided the cDNA or gDNA that made up the material.

This table comes from immunoSEQ multiplex PCR, and its TCRdb copy is limited to in-frame clones, with some not included. The table shows approximately 140,000 clones, with under 85% occurring only once. The V end lost 0 bases, the J end lost 3 bases, and 6 bases lay between the germline ends. Germline CDR1 SGHAT, CDR2 FQDESV (reference sequence). The CDR3 length is 14 residues. Sequencing was carried out using peripheral blood. This chain joins TRBV11-1 and TRBJ2-1, with D uncertain. The source is a human donor in a cohort sampled during active COVID-19. CDR3 in amino acids: CASSLAQVYNEQFF. Here the CDR3 DNA reads TGTGCCAGCAGCTTAGCGCAGGTCTACAATGAGCAGTTCTTC.